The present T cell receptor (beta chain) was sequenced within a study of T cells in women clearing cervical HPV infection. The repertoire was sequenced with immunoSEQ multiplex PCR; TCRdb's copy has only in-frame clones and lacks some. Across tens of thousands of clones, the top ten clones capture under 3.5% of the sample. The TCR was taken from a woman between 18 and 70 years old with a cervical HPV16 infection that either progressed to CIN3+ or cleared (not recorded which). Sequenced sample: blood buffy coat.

The CDR3 spells CASSQGQGNQPQHF. Partial CDR3 DNA: TGTGCCAGCTCACAGGGACAGGGAAATCAGCCC. The chain couples TRBV18 to TRBJ1-5, with 9 bases that match TRBD1. Read sequence stops 3 residues before the CDR3 end, and the germline J gene provides the missing end. J lost 4 bases, V lost 4 bases, and 2 bases had no gene match. The V gene's germline CDR1 is KGHSH and CDR2 LQKENI. The CDR3 consists of 14 residues.